The 20 T cell receptor beta chains given below trace back to one sample, sequenced in a study of CD8 T cells in Susac syndrome. Reverse transcription of roughly 0.5 to 1 ug RNA used random hexamers. In TCRdb, the immunoSEQ multiplex PCR reads were re-called with MiXCR into one record per CDR3 protein. The sample has roughly 130,000 distinct CDR3 sequences; roughly 96% are singletons. Source material: CD4+ T cells from PBMCs. These receptors originate from a human donor in good health.

V is TRBV20-1 and J is TRBJ1-5; possibly TRBD1 for D (6 bases). CDR1 and CDR2 (germline): DFQATT, SNEGSKA (reference sequence). The CDR3 runs to 14 residues. Trimming pared 1 base from V and 7 bases from J, leaving 14 bases between. In DNA form, the CDR3 reads TGCAGTGCTAGAGTTCCAGGGGTGCGACAGCCCCAGCATTTT. Its protein product is CSARVPGVRQPQHF.

This sequence joins TRBV2 and TRBJ1-1; D is ambiguous. With 2 bases removed from V and 5 bases from J, the gap between germline ends came to 15 bases. CDR3 length equals 15 residues. From germline, CDR1 is SNHLY and CDR2 FYNNEI. The CDR3 spells CASSESAGSVTEAFF. The CDR3 coding sequence is TGTGCCAGCAGTGAAAGTGCGGGGTCGGTAACTGAAGCTTTCTTT.

On this clonotype: An end of the junction does not agree with germline; a read error may underlie this. This sequence joins TRBV10-3 and TRBJ1-4, with D unclear. Germline V gene lookup returns CDR1 ENHRY and CDR2 SYGVKD. This CDR3 region has 10 residues. CDR3 coding DNA: TGTGCCATCGTGGGGAAGGGAGAAGTTTTT. It translates to CAIVGKGEVF.

The chain employs TRBV23-1 and TRBJ2-7; TRBD1 matches at 10 bases. TRBV23-1 is an ORF; its function is uncertain. This CDR3 region has 14 residues. The V and J ends lost 7 bases and 7 bases, in that order; junction bases with no gene match: 10. CDR3 nucleotide sequence: TGCGCCAGCATTCTCGGGACAGGGGATGGGGAGCAGTACTTC. It is translated as CASILGTGDGEQYF.

In DNA, the CDR3 is TGTGCCAGCAGCTTTTACTACGAGCAGTACTTC. Protein sequence: CASSFYYEQYF. V is TRBV3-1 and J is TRBJ2-7; D call uncertain. Germline V gives CDR1 LGHDT, CDR2 YNNKEL (reference sequence). Trimming left V 5 bases short and J 3 bases short, with 5 bases between. This CDR3 contains 11 residues.

The chain carries TRBV3-1 and TRBJ2-4, with 10 bases lining up with TRBD1. V lost 4 bases, J lost 13 bases, and 7 bases stayed unmatched. The germline gives CDR1 LGHDT, CDR2 YNNKEL (reference sequence). There are 13 residues in the CDR3. The CDR3 DNA sequence: TGTGCCAGCAGCCCCGGGACAGGGGTGATCCAGTACTTC. Encoded protein: CASSPGTGVIQYF.

The chain joins TRBV24-1 to TRBJ1-2, with D possibly being TRBD1 (5 bases). Trimming took 3 bases from V and 0 from J, leaving 7 bases between them. This CDR3 spans 14 amino acids. Looked up from germline, CDR1 is KGHDR and CDR2 is SFDVKD. CDR3 amino acids: CATSDTGANYGYTF. The CDR3 DNA reads as TGTGCCACCAGTGATACGGGGGCTAACTATGGCTACACCTTC.

The chain combines TRBV28 with TRBJ2-6; D might be TRBD1 or TRBD2, each matching 5 bases. V was cut by 3 bases and J by 2 bases, with 11 bases left in between. CDR1 and CDR2 (germline): MDHEN, SYDVKM. This CDR3 is built from 16 residues. CDR3 residues: CASSFPRGPGANVLTF. The DNA for the CDR3 is TGTGCCAGCAGTTTCCCGAGGGGACCTGGGGCCAACGTCCTGACTTTC.

The chain couples TRBV27 to TRBJ2-7, with D perhaps TRBD2 (5 bases). The CDR3 spans 14 residues. V was clipped by 0 bases and J by 7 bases, with 13 bases between them. CDR1 MNHEY and CDR2 SMNVEV come from the germline V gene (reference sequence). CDR3 nucleotide sequence: TGTGCCAGCAGTTTATCGTTTGAGAGGAGGGAGCAGTACTTC. Protein sequence: CASSLSFERREQYF.

The V gene is TRBV3-1, the J gene TRBJ2-5; the match to TRBD2 covers 9 bases. Losses at the gene ends were 4 bases for V and 4 bases for J; bases not matched to a gene: 1. The germline CDR1 and CDR2 sequences are LGHDT and YNNKEL (reference sequence). The CDR3 loop spans 13 amino acids. The DNA of the CDR3 is TGTGCCAGCAGCCGGGGACTAGCAGAGACCCAGTACTTC. Translated, it gives CASSRGLAETQYF.

This sequence joins TRBV19 and TRBJ1-1; D may be TRBD1 (6 bases). Germline V gene data show CDR1 as LNHDA and CDR2 as SQIVND (reference sequence). V lost 7 bases and J lost 5, with 20 bases in between. This CDR3 contains 15 residues. CDR3 DNA: TGTGCCAGTACGGGGGCCCCGAGGGGTTATACTGAAGCTTTCTTT. Translating it yields CASTGAPRGYTEAFF.

This clonotype was seen once. The V call is TRBV24-1, the J call TRBJ2-1, with 10 positions matching TRBD1. The CDR3 spans 16 residues. The germline V gene encodes CDR1 KGHDR and CDR2 SFDVKD. Trimming cost V 3 bases and J 8 bases; bases outside gene matches: 9. The CDR3 DNA is TGTGCCACCAGTGATGCCGGGACAGGGGTATTGTATGAGCAGTTCTTC. It codes for CATSDAGTGVLYEQFF.

V usage is TRBV29-1 and J usage is TRBJ2-7; 9 bases agree with TRBD1. This CDR3 spans 13 amino acids. With 5 bases clipped from V and 4 bases from J, the junction kept 6 bases outside the gene matches. Germline V gives CDR1 SQVTM, CDR2 ANQGSEA. In DNA, the CDR3 is TGCAGCGTTCAGGGACAGGGTGTGTACGAGCAGTACTTC. This sequence encodes CSVQGQGVYEQYF.

J is TRBJ1-1 and V is TRBV6-1; D is ambiguous. The V gene's germline CDR1 is MNHNS and CDR2 SASEGT. The CDR3 is made up of 13 amino acids. Trimming pared 2 bases from V and 0 bases from J, leaving 4 bases between. The CDR3 here is CASSEQVNTEAFF. CDR3 in DNA: TGTGCCAGCAGTGAACAGGTGAACACTGAAGCTTTCTTT.

In DNA, the CDR3 is TGTGCCAGCAGTTTATCTTTAGGTGGGGGCCAAGATACGCAGTATTTT. Its protein product is CASSLSLGGGQDTQYF. The rearrangement joins TRBV27 to TRBJ2-3, with a tentative D call TRBD1 (6 bases). Trimming took 0 bases from V and 5 from J, leaving 15 bases between them. The CDR3 is made up of 16 amino acids. Germline values: CDR1 MNHEY, CDR2 SMNVEV (reference sequence).

The CDR3 nucleotides read TGTGCCAGCAGGACAGGGTTTACAGATACGCAGTATTTT. The encoded protein is CASRTGFTDTQYF. The rearrangement joins TRBV6-5 to TRBJ2-3, with TRBD1 matching over 7 bases. CDR3 size: 13 residues. Trimming cost V 6 bases and J 3 bases; bases outside gene matches: 3. Germline V gene sequence: CDR1 MNHEY, CDR2 SVGAGI.

In this sample, this clonotype turned up once. CDR3 region: CASSMDGPNEKLFF. The CDR3 nucleotides read TGTGCCAGCAGCATGGACGGACCTAATGAAAAACTGTTTTTT. The chain has TRBV5-4 and TRBJ1-4; D unresolved. The CDR3 sequence is 14 residues long. The V end was cut by 4 bases, the J end by 3 bases, with 10 bases between. Germline-derived CDR1 and CDR2 are SGHNT and YYREEE (reference sequence).

The V and J genes are TRBV7-2 and TRBJ2-6, with no clear D. Germline assignment: CDR1 SGHTA and CDR2 FQGNSA. Between the trimmed V and J ends, which lost 0 bases and 2 bases, there was a span of 5 bases. The CDR3 has 15 residues. The CDR3 region is CASSLAHTGANVLTF. CDR3 coding DNA: TGTGCCAGCAGCTTAGCGCATACTGGGGCCAACGTCCTGACTTTC.

The chain is built from TRBV29-1 and TRBJ1-2; D uncertain. Trimming removed 4 bases at V and 7 bases at J, with 13 bases between. The CDR3 totals 12 residues. CDR1 and CDR2 from the germline V gene are SQVTM and ANQGSEA. The DNA of the CDR3 is TGCAGCGTTGTCTCTGGGCAATCTGGCTACACCTTC. This encodes CSVVSGQSGYTF.

This rearrangement joins TRBV30 to TRBJ2-2; D might be TRBD2 (5 bases). V was clipped by 7 bases and J by 4 bases, with 10 bases between them. The CDR3 is made up of 12 amino acids. CDR1 is GTSNPN and CDR2 is SVGIG in the germline V gene (reference sequence). The CDR3 nucleotides read TGTGCCTTGACGGGGTTCACCGGGGAGCTGTTTTTT. This codes for CALTGFTGELFF.